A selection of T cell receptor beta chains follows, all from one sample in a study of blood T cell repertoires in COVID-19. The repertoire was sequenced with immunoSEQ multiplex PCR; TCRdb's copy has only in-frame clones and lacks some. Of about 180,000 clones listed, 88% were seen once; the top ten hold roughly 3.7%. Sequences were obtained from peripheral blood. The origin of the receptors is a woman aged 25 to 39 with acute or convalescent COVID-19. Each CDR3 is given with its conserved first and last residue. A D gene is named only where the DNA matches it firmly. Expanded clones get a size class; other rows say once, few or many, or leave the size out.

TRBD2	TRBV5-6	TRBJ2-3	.	TGTGCCAGCAGCTTGTTCAGGCTAGCGGAAACTAGCACAGATACGCAGTATTTT	CASSLFRLAETSTDTQYF
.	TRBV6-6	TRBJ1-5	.	TGTGCCAGCAGTTACTCTCAGGGTGGCAATCAGCCCCAGCATTTT	CASSYSQGGNQPQHF
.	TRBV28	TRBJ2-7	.	TGTGCCAGCAGTTTATGGCCCTCCGGGAGCAACTACGAGCAGTACTTC	CASSLWPSGSNYEQYF
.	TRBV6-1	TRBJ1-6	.	TGTGCCAGCAGTGAAGGGAGCTCCTATAATTCACCCCTCCACTTT	CASSEGSSYNSPLHF
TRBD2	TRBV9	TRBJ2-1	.	TGTGCCAGCGGGGCTAGCGGGAGTTGGGGGGAGCAGTTCTTC	CASGASGSWGEQFF
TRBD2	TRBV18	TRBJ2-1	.	TGTGCCAGCTCGCCCAGCGGGAGGGGGTTTAATGAGCAGTTCTTC	CASSPSGRGFNEQFF
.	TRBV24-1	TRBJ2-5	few	TGTGCCACCAGTGACCCCTCGGTGAGCCAAGAGACCCAGTACTTC	CATSDPSVSQETQYF
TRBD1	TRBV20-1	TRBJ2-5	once	TGCAGTGCTAGTATAGACTCAGGGGGGACCCAGTACTTC	CSASIDSGGTQYF
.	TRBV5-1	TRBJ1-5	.	TGCGCCAGCAGCTTAGCAGGGGAACAGCCCCAGCATTTT	CASSLAGEQPQHF
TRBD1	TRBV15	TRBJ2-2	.	TGTGCCACCAGGCGGGACAGGGGGCTTAACGGGGAGCTGTTTTTT	CATRRDRGLNGELFF
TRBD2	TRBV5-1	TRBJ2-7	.	TGCGCCAGCAGCTATCTAGCGGGACCCTACTACGAGCAGTACTTC	CASSYLAGPYYEQYF
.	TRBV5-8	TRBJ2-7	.	TGTGCCAGCAGCTTGCTGCAGGCTTACGTGGGGCAGTACTTC	CASSLLQAYVGQYF
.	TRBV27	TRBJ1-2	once	TGTGCCACCAGCCCCCAGCACCCCGAACTATGGAGCTACACCTTC	CATSPQHPELWSYTF
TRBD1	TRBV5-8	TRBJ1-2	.	TGTGCCAGCAGCCGACGTCTGGACAGGACCTACACCTTC	CASSRRLDRTYTF
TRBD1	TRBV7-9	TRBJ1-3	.	TGTGCCAGCAGCCCCGGACAGGGGGCTTCGTTGGGAAACACCATATATTTT	CASSPGQGASLGNTIYF
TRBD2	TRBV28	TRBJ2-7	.	TGTGCCAGCAGCGGGAGGTCTTCCTACGAGCAGTACTTC	CASSGRSSYEQYF
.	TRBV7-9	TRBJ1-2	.	TGTGCCAGCAGCCCGGAGCGATTCGGAGCGTTATATGGCTACACCTTC	CASSPERFGALYGYTF
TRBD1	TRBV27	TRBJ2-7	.	TGTGCCAGCCCCTCACAGGGGGCCTACGAGCAGTACTTC	CASPSQGAYEQYF